What follows is one TCR beta chain and its context. This entry belongs to a study of blood T cell repertoires in COVID-19. In the study overall: Some COVID-19 samples were acute and others convalescent; all came from the United States, Italy and Spain. The analysed material was cDNA or gDNA that came from T cells, B-cell-depleted T cells, or PBMCs.

The germline V gene encodes CDR1 KGHSH and CDR2 LQKENI. The CDR3 is 18 amino acids. V was clipped by 0 bases and J by 2 bases; unmatched bases: 8. Per the authors' pipeline: Reference gene primer amplification in the assay estimated nucleated cell counts. This table comes from immunoSEQ multiplex PCR, and its TCRdb copy is limited to in-frame clones, with some not included. V and J calls and clone size come straight from that table; D and trimming were deduced from the DNA. The sample lists some 120,000 clones, roughly 91% occurring once. The gene calls are TRBV18 and TRBJ1-3; 9 bases are a match to TRBD1. Sequences were obtained from peripheral blood. The TCR originated in a human donor in a cohort sampled during active COVID-19. The CDR3 protein is CASSPPGWGTGTGNTIYF. As DNA, the CDR3 is TGTGCCAGCTCACCACCGGGATGGGGGACAGGGACTGGAAACACCATATATTTT. The whole variable domain, filled in from reference TRBV18 and TRBJ1-3, reads NAGVMQNPRHLVRRRGQEARLRCSPMKGHSHVYWYRQLPEEGLKFMVYLQKENIIDESGMPKERFSAEFPKEGPSILRIQQVVRGDSAAYFCASSPPGWGTGTGNTIYFGEGSWLTVV.